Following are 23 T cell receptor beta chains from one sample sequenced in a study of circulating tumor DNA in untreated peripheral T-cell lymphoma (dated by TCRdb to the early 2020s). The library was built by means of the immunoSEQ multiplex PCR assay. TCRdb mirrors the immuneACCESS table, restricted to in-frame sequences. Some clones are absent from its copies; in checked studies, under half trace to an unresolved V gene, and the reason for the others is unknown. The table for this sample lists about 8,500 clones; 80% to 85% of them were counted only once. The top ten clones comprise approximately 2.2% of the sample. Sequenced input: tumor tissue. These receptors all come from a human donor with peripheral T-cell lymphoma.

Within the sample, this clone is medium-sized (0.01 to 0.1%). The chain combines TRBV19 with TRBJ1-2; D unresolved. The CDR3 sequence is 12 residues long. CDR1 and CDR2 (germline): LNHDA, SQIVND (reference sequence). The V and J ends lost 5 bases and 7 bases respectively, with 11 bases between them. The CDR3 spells CASSPQFGGYTF. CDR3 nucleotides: TGTGCCAGTAGTCCCCAGTTCGGTGGCTACACCTTC.

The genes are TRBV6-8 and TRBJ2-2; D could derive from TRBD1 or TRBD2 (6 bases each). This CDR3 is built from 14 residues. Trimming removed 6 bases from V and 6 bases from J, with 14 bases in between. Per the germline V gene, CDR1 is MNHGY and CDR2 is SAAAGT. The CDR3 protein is CASRPTGGSGELFF. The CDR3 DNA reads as TGTGCCAGCAGACCGACAGGAGGGTCCGGGGAGCTGTTTTTT.

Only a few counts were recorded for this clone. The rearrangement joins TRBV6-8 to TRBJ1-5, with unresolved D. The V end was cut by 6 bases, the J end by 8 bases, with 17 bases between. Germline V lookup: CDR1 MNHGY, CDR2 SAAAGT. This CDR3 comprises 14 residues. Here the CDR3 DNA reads TGTGCCAGCAGAGGAAGGGCCTATACGGAGCCCCAGCATTTT. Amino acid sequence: CASRGRAYTEPQHF.

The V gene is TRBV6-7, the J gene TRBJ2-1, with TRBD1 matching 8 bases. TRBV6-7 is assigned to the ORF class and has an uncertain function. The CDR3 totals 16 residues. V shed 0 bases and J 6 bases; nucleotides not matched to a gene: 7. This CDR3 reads CASSYSIQGGSNEQFF. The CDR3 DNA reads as TGTGCCAGCAGTTACTCGATACAGGGGGGTTCCAATGAGCAGTTCTTC.

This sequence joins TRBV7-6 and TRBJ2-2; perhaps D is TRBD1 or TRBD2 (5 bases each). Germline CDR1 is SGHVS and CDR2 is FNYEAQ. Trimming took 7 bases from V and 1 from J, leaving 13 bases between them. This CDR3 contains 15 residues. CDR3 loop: CASTPGTENTGELFF. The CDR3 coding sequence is TGTGCCAGCACCCCGGGGACGGAGAACACCGGGGAGCTGTTTTTT.

The CDR3 region is CASSTGQRGFGYTF. CDR3 coding DNA: TGTGCCAGTAGTACGGGACAGCGTGGCTTCGGCTACACCTTC. The chain joins TRBV19 to TRBJ1-2; 7 bases line up with TRBD1. This CDR3 has 14 amino acids. Germline CDR1 and CDR2: LNHDA and SQIVND (reference sequence). The J segment lost 8 bases and the V segment lost 4 bases, leaving 10 bases of the junction unmatched. Full variable domain (missing parts from reference TRBV19 and TRBJ1-2): DGGITQSPKYLFRKEGQNVTLSCEQNLNHDAMYWYRQDPGQGLRLIYYSQIVNDFQKGDIAEGYSVSREKKESFPLTVTSAQKNPTAFYLCASSTGQRGFGYTFGSGTRLTVV.

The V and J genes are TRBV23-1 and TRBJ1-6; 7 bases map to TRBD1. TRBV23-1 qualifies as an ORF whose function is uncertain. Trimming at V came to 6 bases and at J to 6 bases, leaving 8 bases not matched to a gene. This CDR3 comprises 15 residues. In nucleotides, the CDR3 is TGCGCCAGCAGCCAAGAGACAGGGAGTAATTCACCCCTCCACTTT. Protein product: CASSQETGSNSPLHF.

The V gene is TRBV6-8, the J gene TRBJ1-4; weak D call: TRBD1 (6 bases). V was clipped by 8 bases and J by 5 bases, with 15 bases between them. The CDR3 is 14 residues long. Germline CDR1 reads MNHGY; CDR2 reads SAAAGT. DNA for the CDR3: TGTGCCAGCCAACCGGGGACAAAGAATGAAAAACTGTTTTTT. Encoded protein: CASQPGTKNEKLFF.

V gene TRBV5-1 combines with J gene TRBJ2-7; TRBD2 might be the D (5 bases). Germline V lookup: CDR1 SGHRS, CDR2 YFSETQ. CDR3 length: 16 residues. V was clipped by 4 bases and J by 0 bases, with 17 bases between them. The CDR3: CASSLSDRESSYEQYF. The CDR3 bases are TGCGCCAGCAGCCTGTCTGATAGGGAGTCCTCCTACGAGCAGTACTTC.

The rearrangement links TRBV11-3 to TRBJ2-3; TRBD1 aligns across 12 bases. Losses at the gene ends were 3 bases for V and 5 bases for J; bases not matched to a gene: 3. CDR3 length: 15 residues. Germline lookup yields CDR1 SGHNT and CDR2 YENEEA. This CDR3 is CASSLGQGAVDTQYF. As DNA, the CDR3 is TGTGCCAGCAGCTTGGGACAGGGGGCCGTAGATACGCAGTATTTT.

The CDR3 DNA reads TGTGCCAGCTCACCACGTAGGGAACAGGGACTAAACTATGGCTACACCTTC. Amino acids: CASSPRREQGLNYGYTF. This chain uses TRBV18 with TRBJ1-2; TRBD1 might be the D (6 bases). Deletions cut 1 base from V and 2 bases from J, with 17 bases between. Germline lookup yields CDR1 KGHSH and CDR2 LQKENI. The CDR3 extends over 17 amino acids.

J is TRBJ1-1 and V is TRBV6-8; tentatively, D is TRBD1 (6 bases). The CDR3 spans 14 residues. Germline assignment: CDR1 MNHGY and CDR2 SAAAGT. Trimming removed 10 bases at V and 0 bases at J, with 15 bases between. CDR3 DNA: TGTGCCATCGGACAGACAGGCCTGAACACTGAAGCTTTCTTT. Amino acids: CAIGQTGLNTEAFF.

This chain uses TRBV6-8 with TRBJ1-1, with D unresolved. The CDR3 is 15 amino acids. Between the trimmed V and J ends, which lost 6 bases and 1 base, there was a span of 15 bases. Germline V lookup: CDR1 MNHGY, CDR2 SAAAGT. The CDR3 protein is CASSLVTGSNTEAFF. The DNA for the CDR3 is TGTGCCAGCAGCCTGGTTACGGGATCGAACACTGAAGCTTTCTTT.

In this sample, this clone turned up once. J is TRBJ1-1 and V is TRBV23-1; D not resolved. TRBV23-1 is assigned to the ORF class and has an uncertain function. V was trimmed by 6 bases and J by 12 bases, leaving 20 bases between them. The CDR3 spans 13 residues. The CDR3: CASSQDPGLETFF. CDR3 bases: TGCGCCAGCAGCCAAGACCCCGGATTGGAAACTTTCTTT.

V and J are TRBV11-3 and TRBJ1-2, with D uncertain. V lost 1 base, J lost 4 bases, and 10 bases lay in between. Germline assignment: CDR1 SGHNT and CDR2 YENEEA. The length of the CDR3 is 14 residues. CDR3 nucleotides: TGTGCCAGCAGCTTAGGGCTGGAGGGCTATGGCTACACCTTC. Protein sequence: CASSLGLEGYGYTF.

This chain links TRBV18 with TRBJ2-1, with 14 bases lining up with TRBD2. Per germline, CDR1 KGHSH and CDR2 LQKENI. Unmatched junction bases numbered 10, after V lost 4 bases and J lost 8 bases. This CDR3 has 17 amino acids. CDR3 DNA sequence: TGTGCCAGCTCACATGGACTAGCGGGGGGCCCAGGTGATGAGCAGTTCTTC. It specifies CASSHGLAGGPGDEQFF.

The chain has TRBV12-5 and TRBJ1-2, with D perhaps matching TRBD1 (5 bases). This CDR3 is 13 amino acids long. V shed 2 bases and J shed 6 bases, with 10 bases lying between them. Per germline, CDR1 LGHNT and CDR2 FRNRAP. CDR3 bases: TGTGCTAGTGGTTTGTCCGACAGCCATGGCTACACCTTC. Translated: CASGLSDSHGYTF.

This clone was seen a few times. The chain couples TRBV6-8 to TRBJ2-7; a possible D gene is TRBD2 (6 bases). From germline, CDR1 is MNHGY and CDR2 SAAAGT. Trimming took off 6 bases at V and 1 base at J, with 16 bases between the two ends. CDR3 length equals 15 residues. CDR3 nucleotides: TGTGCCAGCAGACCGGGACTCCGACCGTCCTACGAGCAGTACTTC. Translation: CASRPGLRPSYEQYF.

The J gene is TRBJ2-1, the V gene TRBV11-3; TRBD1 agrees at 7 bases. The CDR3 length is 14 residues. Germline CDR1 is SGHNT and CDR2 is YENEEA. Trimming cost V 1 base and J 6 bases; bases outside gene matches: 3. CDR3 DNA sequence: TGTGCCAGCAGCTTAGGAGGGGGCCTCAATGAGCAGTTCTTC. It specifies CASSLGGGLNEQFF.

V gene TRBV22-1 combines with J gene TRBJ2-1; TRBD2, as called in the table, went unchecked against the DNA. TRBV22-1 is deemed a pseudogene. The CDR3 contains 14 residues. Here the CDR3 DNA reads TGTGCCAGCAGTTTCCTAGCGGGGGGGAATGAGCAGTTCTTC. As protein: CASSFLAGGNEQFF.

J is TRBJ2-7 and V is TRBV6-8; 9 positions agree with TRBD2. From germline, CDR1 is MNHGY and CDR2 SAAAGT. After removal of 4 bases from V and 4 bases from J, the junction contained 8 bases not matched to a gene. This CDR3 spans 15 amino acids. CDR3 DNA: TGTGCCAGCAGTTTTAACCTAGCGGGGTTATACGAGCAGTACTTC. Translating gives CASSFNLAGLYEQYF.

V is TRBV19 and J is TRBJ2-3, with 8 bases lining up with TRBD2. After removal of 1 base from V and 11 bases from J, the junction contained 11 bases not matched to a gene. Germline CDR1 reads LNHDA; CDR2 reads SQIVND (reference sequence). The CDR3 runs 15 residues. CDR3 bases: TGTGCCAGTAGTATAGTAAGCGGGGGAGTGTTTAGGCAGTATTTT. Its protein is CASSIVSGGVFRQYF.

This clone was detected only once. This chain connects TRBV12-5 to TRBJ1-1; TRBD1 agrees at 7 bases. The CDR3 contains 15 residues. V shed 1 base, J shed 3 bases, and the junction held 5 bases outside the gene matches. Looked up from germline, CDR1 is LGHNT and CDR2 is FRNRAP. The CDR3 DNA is TGTGCTAGTGGTTTGGCGACAGGGCGGGACACTGAAGCTTTCTTT. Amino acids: CASGLATGRDTEAFF.